A selection of T cell receptor beta chains follows, all from one sample in a study of blood T cell repertoires in COVID-19. Profiled with immunoSEQ multiplex PCR; TCRdb holds only in-frame clones, not every one. This sample has under 350,000 clones, with approximately 90% found just once. The sample comprised peripheral blood. The receptors stem from a man between 40 and 49 years old with acute or convalescent COVID-19. Both conserved end residues are part of each CDR3. The D gene is left open where the match is weak.

d_call: TRBD1
j_call: TRBJ2-1
v_call: TRBV5-1
cdr3_nt: TGCGCCAGCAGCTTAGGACAGGGGGGGTACAATGAGCAGTTCTTC
cdr3_aa: CASSLGQGGYNEQFF

d_call: NA
j_call: TRBJ2-1
v_call: TRBV6-5
cdr3_nt: TGTGCCAGCAGTTACTACTCTCGTTACGAGCAGTTCTTC
cdr3_aa: CASSYYSRYEQFF

d_call: TRBD1
j_call: TRBJ1-3
v_call: TRBV5-6
cdr3_nt: TGTGCCAGCAGCCGTAATACAGGGGGCTCTGGAAACACCATATATTTT
cdr3_aa: CASSRNTGGSGNTIYF

d_call: NA
j_call: TRBJ2-3
v_call: TRBV18
cdr3_nt: TGTGCCAGCTCCCCCATGAGGGGGAGCGGCACAGATACGCAGTATTTT
cdr3_aa: CASSPMRGSGTDTQYF

d_call: TRBD1
j_call: TRBJ1-4
v_call: TRBV15
cdr3_nt: TGTGCCACCAGCAGAGATAGACAGGGGCAAACTAATGAAAAACTGTTTTTT
cdr3_aa: CATSRDRQGQTNEKLFF

d_call: NA
j_call: TRBJ1-5
v_call: TRBV18
cdr3_nt: TGTGCCAGCAGTGAATTTACAGGTTACAATCAGCCCCAGCATTTT
cdr3_aa: CASSEFTGYNQPQHF

d_call: TRBD2
j_call: TRBJ2-3
v_call: TRBV7-9
cdr3_nt: TGTGCCAGCAGCTCTAGCGGCTCTAGCACAGATACGCAGTATTTT
cdr3_aa: CASSSSGSSTDTQYF

d_call: NA
j_call: TRBJ1-1
v_call: TRBV15
cdr3_nt: TGTGCCACCAGCCGCGACGGGACAACCACTGAAGCTTTCTTT
cdr3_aa: CATSRDGTTTEAFF

d_call: NA
j_call: TRBJ1-2
v_call: TRBV12-5
cdr3_nt: TGTGCTAGTGGTTTGTTCCCCAACCGAGATGGCTACACCTTC
cdr3_aa: CASGLFPNRDGYTF

d_call: NA
j_call: TRBJ2-3
v_call: TRBV9
cdr3_nt: TGTGCCAGCAGCGTAGCACTCACAGATACGCAGTATTTT
cdr3_aa: CASSVALTDTQYF

d_call: NA
j_call: TRBJ1-1
v_call: TRBV11-2
cdr3_nt: TGTGCCAGCAGCCCCCAGGGTACCTCGGCTTCGATGGCTTTCTTT
cdr3_aa: CASSPQGTSASMAFF

d_call: TRBD1
j_call: TRBJ1-2
v_call: TRBV19
cdr3_nt: TGTGCCAGTAGTCCTAGACAGGGAGGCTACACCTTC
cdr3_aa: CASSPRQGGYTF

d_call: TRBD1
j_call: TRBJ1-1
v_call: TRBV2
cdr3_nt: TGTGCCAGCAGTCCGACAGGGTGGGACACTGAAGCTTTCTTT
cdr3_aa: CASSPTGWDTEAFF